This TCR beta chain was retrieved from a study of tumor and adjacent non-tumor tissue in lung cancer. Turning to the study itself: On average, productive TCRbeta reads reached around 4 million per sample.

For this clonotype: This may come from a read error, since a much larger clone is one base off.

TCRbeta libraries were built with three rounds of nested PCR, modified from ARM-PCR. TCRdb redid the calling of the multiplex PCR reads with MiXCR, one entry per CDR3 protein. The repertoire holds 200,000 or so distinct CDR3 sequences, with approximately 74% as singletons. Unmatched junction bases numbered 7, after V lost 1 base and J lost 2 bases. The CDR3 sequence is 15 residues long. Germline lookup yields CDR1 DFQATT and CDR2 SNEGSKA (reference sequence). No cell sorting was done before RNA was extracted from the tissue. Chemotherapy-naive patients with new lung cancer underwent thoracic surgery in China, August–late 2014.

This receptor was taken from a man aged 60-69 years with non-small cell lung cancer. Sequenced: lung tumor tissue. V is TRBV20-1 and J is TRBJ2-5, with TRBD2 identical over 7 bases. CDR3 in amino acids: CSARVYGGKQETQYF. The CDR3 nucleotides read TGCAGTGCTAGAGTTTACGGGGGGAAGCAAGAGACCCAGTACTTC.